This T cell receptor (beta chain) emerged from a study of T cell repertoires in cytomegalovirus infection. In its sample, this clonotype was seen a few times. As yet, its antigen is unknown. From germline, CDR1 is DFQATT and CDR2 SNEGSKA (reference sequence). The CDR3 is made up of 14 amino acids. J was trimmed by 0 bases and V by 3 bases; bases with no gene match: 1. TCRdb recomputed calls from the reads with MiXCR, one row per CDR3 protein. The profile shows 250,000 to 300,000 distinct CDR3 sequences, 20% to 25% of them singletons. The study's findings and limits: HLA-C-restricted CMV-specific TCR beta clonotypes were dominant in the ex vivo response. Frequencies of public TCR beta families were cumulated, and this identified carriers of CMV plus the relevant HLA.

This material consisted of cultured PBMCs, taken from culture after CMV antigen stimulation. The clonotype originates from a human donor in good health (CMV status not recorded). Some clones in this sample may be carry-over from other donors' samples. The chain couples TRBV20-1 to TRBJ2-2; 7 positions agree with TRBD2. CDR3: CSASLAANTGELFF. CDR3 coding DNA: TGCAGTGCTAGTCTAGCGGCGAACACCGGGGAGCTGTTTTTT.